The present entry profiles one T cell receptor (beta chain) with its context. This clonotype was counted at least ten times. Its antigen remains unidentified. No per-base quality is available; no much larger clone lies one base away. This was a case-control study nested in a cohort of healthcare workers in London, UK, who had nasopharyngeal swab PCR tests and blood samples taken every week. Healthcare workers were recruited during the week of the UK lockdown, between 23 and 31 March 2020, and followed weekly for up to 16 weeks. These data come from a study of early T cells in non-severe SARS-CoV-2 infection (dated by TCRdb to the early 2020s). In terms of the full investigation: Because TCR sequencing was done on bulk RNA from unsorted whole blood, the alpha and beta chains could not be paired.

Libraries were built with 5' RACE. The sample was run on a NextSeq 500. The TCR library protocol attached unique molecular identifiers to individual cDNA molecules to correct for sequencing error and PCR bias. Both TCR alpha and beta chains were sequenced, and tight co-correlation was observed between alpha and beta sequence abundances in each sample. In the original analysis: Decombinator V4 was used to annotate the V gene, J gene and CDR3 of the TCR sequences. TCRs were defined as expanded if a significant change between any two time points was detected under a Poisson model with p below 0.0001. TCR abundances were normalised to the total number of TCRs sequenced in each sample and reported as counts per million. MAIT TCRs were defined by TRAV1-2 paired with TRAJ12, TRAJ20 or TRAJ33, and iNKT TCRs by TRAV10 paired with TRAJ18. VDJdb, accessed 1 November 2021, was searched for CMV, EBV and SARS-CoV-2 annotated TCRs, with TCRs annotated for multiple antigens excluded. The public reads were quality trimmed at Q25 with fastp and then assembled into clones with MiXCR by TCRdb, keeping productive beta chains. Here each entry gathers all rows of one CDR3 protein and keeps the most common genes and DNA. TCRdb, not the original authors, processed these V and J calls. This sample gives about 39,000 distinct CDR3 sequences in total; around 6% of them show up just once. The ten most abundant clones make up about 4.7% of the sample.

From its cysteine to its phenylalanine, the CDR3 spans 11 amino acids. Only the CDR3 DNA stays, 33 bases, in frame from base 1. Trimming takes 7 bases off V and 6 bases off J; junction bases not matched to a gene: 4. Based on the germline V gene, the CDR1 and CDR2 sequences are SQVTM and ANQGSEA. General study outcomes and caveats: VDJdb matching was skewed toward anti-spike CD8 responses and likely underestimated virus-specific expansions, missing private and CD4 specificities.

This receptor was obtained from an adult who was a healthcare worker with PCR-confirmed SARS-CoV-2 infection or an uninfected control (not recorded which). The specimen comprised whole blood, sampled at baseline. This receptor chain uses TRBV29-1 and TRBJ1-1, with TRBD1 identical over 8 junction bases. Read as DNA, the sequence is TGCAGCGCTACAGGGGGGGCTGAAGCTTTCTTT. This yields the protein CSATGGAEAFF. Joined to the reference TRBV29-1 and TRBJ1-1 proteins, this CDR3 gives the full variable domain: SAVISQKPSRDICQRGTSLTIQCQVDSQVTMMFWYRQQPGQSLTLIATANQGSEATYESGFVIDKFPISRPNLTFSTLTVSNMSPEDSSIYLCSATGGAEAFFGQGTRLTVV.